This T cell receptor beta chain was captured in a study of spatial heterogeneity in lung cancer. Study context: The average appearance count of each unique TCR and UMI combination in raw reads was more than 9.5.

All TCR cDNA molecules were individually tagged with a unique molecular identifier. TCRdb re-analysed the 5' RACE reads in MiXCR, keeping a single row per CDR3 protein. This sample has about 16,000 distinct CDR3 sequences, with approximately 6.8% found just once. Germline values: CDR1 SGHAT, CDR2 FQNNGV. V dropped 5 bases and J dropped 11 bases, with 18 bases sitting between them. The CDR3 totals 13 residues. The time point denotes: blood at routine non-recurrence follow-up after resection. The sequenced material consisted of unsorted whole RNA from tumor, nontumor lung or frozen PBMC. This clonotype was observed at least ten times. Its antigen is not known. Study-wide points: Relative to follow-up, resection was when ubiquitous expanded tumor TCRs appeared more in blood.

Source: PBMCs, taken at follow-up. The chain is built from TRBV11-2 and TRBJ2-5; the D gene is possibly TRBD1 (6 bases). This clonotype was sampled from a male donor with early-stage non-small cell lung cancer. The CDR3 region has the DNA TGTGCCAGCAGCCGTTCCCTCGGACAGCCTCAGTACTTC. Translating gives CASSRSLGQPQYF.